This entry lists 17 T cell receptor beta chains sequenced from one sample in a study of cytomegalovirus exposure and HLA in healthy donors (TCRdb year 2017). Libraries were constructed by the immunoSEQ multiplex PCR assay. For the multiplex PCR, a mixture combining 60 forward primers for TCR Vbeta segments and 13 reverse primers for TCR Jbeta segments was used. TCRdb holds this immuneACCESS table with in-frame rearrangements only. Some clones are missing; in checked studies, unresolved V genes explain under half, and the rest has no known cause. Across this sample there are approximately 150,000 clones, with 80% to 85% seen only once. Of the sample, around 2.5% is held by the ten largest clones. The specimen sequenced was PBMCs. These receptor sequences come from a boy aged 2 to 9 in good health and CMV-seronegative.

The rearrangement links TRBV12-5 to TRBJ1-4, with D possibly TRBD1 on 6 matching bases. V was pared by 3 bases and J by 1 base, with 24 bases between. Germline-derived CDR1 and CDR2 are LGHNT and FRNRAP. The CDR3 spans 20 residues. The CDR3 reads CASGFLGIGSGVVTNEKLFF. Here the CDR3 DNA reads TGTGCTAGTGGTTTCCTCGGGATCGGATCAGGGGTAGTAACTAATGAAAAACTGTTTTTT.

The chain combines TRBV25-1 with TRBJ1-2; D is unclear. CDR3 length equals 14 residues. V shed 5 bases and J shed 4 bases, with 14 bases lying between them. The germline V gene encodes CDR1 MGHDK and CDR2 SYGVNS. CDR3 protein: CASSSRNSFYGYTF. The CDR3 region has the DNA TGTGCCAGCAGTTCAAGAAACAGCTTCTATGGCTACACCTTC.

This chain connects TRBV5-4 to TRBJ1-1; maybe TRBD1 (6 bases). The V end lost 4 bases, the J end lost 1 base, and 14 bases lay between the germline ends. The V gene's germline CDR1 is SGHNT and CDR2 YYREEE (reference sequence). The CDR3 is 15 amino acids. In DNA form, the CDR3 reads TGTGCCAGCAGCGCGGCAGGGGAAGGGAACACTGAAGCTTTCTTT. Protein product: CASSAAGEGNTEAFF.

The chain employs TRBV27 and TRBJ1-4; possible D gene TRBD1, 6 bases. Germline assignment: CDR1 MNHEY and CDR2 SMNVEV (reference sequence). The V and J ends lost 10 bases and 11 bases respectively, with 23 bases between them. This CDR3 is built from 14 residues. The CDR3 reads CATAFLRDNAKLFF. The DNA of the CDR3 is TGTGCCACCGCCTTTTTGAGGGACAACGCGAAACTGTTTTTT.

V gene TRBV7-9 combines with J gene TRBJ1-5, with 9 bases fitting TRBD1. The ends lost 3 bases at V and 5 bases at J; junction bases unmatched: 5. The germline CDR1 and CDR2 sequences are SEHNR and FQNEAQ (reference sequence). The CDR3 contains 15 residues. The CDR3 nucleotides are TGTGCCAGCAGCTTGGGGACAGGGACGGATCAGCCCCAGCATTTT. Its translation is CASSLGTGTDQPQHF.

The J gene is TRBJ2-2, the V gene TRBV30, with 9 nucleotides matching TRBD1. This CDR3 is built from 14 residues. Germline V gene lookup returns CDR1 GTSNPN and CDR2 SVGIG (reference sequence). Unmatched junction bases numbered 5, after V lost 4 bases and J lost 5 bases. CDR3 nucleotides: TGTGCCTGGACTTTAGGACAGGGGACCGGGGAGCTGTTTTTT. It yields the protein CAWTLGQGTGELFF.

The genes are TRBV18 and TRBJ1-4; D perhaps matches TRBD1 (5 bases). There are 16 residues in the CDR3. Germline CDR1 and CDR2: KGHSH and LQKENI. With 5 bases removed from V and 8 bases from J, the gap between germline ends came to 21 bases. CDR3 in DNA: TGTGCCAGCTCATCGGGTCCAGGGAAGAAAAACGAAAAACTGTTTTTT. It is translated as CASSSGPGKKNEKLFF.

This clone was found once. This chain joins TRBV5-6 and TRBJ1-4; D is possibly TRBD1 (5 bases). V lost 4 bases and J lost 13, with 14 bases in between. The length of the CDR3 is 12 residues. In germline, CDR1 is SGHDT, CDR2 YYEEEE. In nucleotides, the CDR3 is TGTGCCAGCAGCCCTGGTCCAGGGCGACTGTTTTTT. Translated, it gives CASSPGPGRLFF.

This clone was picked up one time. The CDR3 sequence: CASSRDRLYYGYTF. The CDR3 DNA reads as TGTGCCAGCAGCAGAGACAGGCTTTACTATGGCTACACCTTC. The chain uses TRBV6-1 and TRBJ1-2; maybe TRBD1 (6 bases). Germline CDR1 reads MNHNS; CDR2 reads SASEGT. The CDR3 is made up of 14 amino acids. V lost 6 bases to trimming and J lost 3 bases, with 14 bases between them.

V is TRBV5-5 and J is TRBJ2-7; D is possibly TRBD1 (6 bases). V lost 4 bases, J lost 4 bases, and 21 bases lay in between. Germline values: CDR1 SGHKS, CDR2 YYEKEE (reference sequence). CDR3 length: 16 amino acids. In DNA, the CDR3 is TGTGCCAGCAGCCGCGAAGTAGCAGGGGTCTGGTACGAGCAGTACTTC. It translates to CASSREVAGVWYEQYF.

The J gene is TRBJ2-7, the V gene TRBV18, with 8 bases lining up with TRBD1. Germline V gene lookup returns CDR1 KGHSH and CDR2 LQKENI. The CDR3 runs to 15 residues. Losses at the gene ends were 3 bases for V and 3 bases for J; bases not matched to a gene: 7. The CDR3 DNA reads TGTGCCAGCTCACCCAACACAGGGGGTGACTACGAGCAGTACTTC. Translating it yields CASSPNTGGDYEQYF.

This clone was seen once. The rearrangement uses TRBV29-1 and TRBJ1-2; TRBD1 is a possible D gene (6 bases). The V gene lost 1 base and the J gene lost 5 bases, with 14 bases spanning the gap. The CDR3 totals 14 residues. From germline, CDR1 is SQVTM and CDR2 ANQGSEA. The CDR3 DNA reads TGCAGCGTTGAAGGCATTGTGGGGGCGTATGGCTACACCTTC. It encodes CSVEGIVGAYGYTF.

The rearrangement links TRBV7-9 to TRBJ2-5; 7 bases are shared with TRBD1. The tail of the sequence fits TRBJ2-7 better, so the J call may be wrong. The CDR3 covers 14 residues. Germline V CDR1 and CDR2: SEHNR, FQNEAQ (reference sequence). As DNA, the CDR3 is TGTGCCAGCAGCTCTAGGACAGGCCCCTACGAGCAGTACTTC. It specifies CASSSRTGPYEQYF.

The CDR3 protein is CSAPGSTTDTQYF. In DNA form, the CDR3 reads TGCAGCGCCCCTGGGAGTACCACAGATACGCAGTATTTT. This chain joins TRBV29-1 and TRBJ2-3; TRBD2 is a possible D gene (5 bases). Deletions cut 7 bases from V and 2 bases from J, with 13 bases between. The CDR3 extends over 13 amino acids. Germline assignment: CDR1 SQVTM and CDR2 ANQGSEA.

The CDR3 sequence is CASGAGALNTEAFF. The CDR3 DNA follows: TGTGCCAGCGGGGCAGGGGCTTTGAACACTGAAGCTTTCTTT. The rearrangement joins TRBV28 to TRBJ1-1; tentative D call: TRBD1 (6 bases). V lost 8 bases, J lost 0 bases, and 13 bases lay in between. The CDR3 loop spans 14 amino acids. Germline values: CDR1 MDHEN, CDR2 SYDVKM.

This CDR3 reads CASSYVQGALNTEAFF. The CDR3 DNA reads as TGTGCCAGCAGTTACGTGCAGGGGGCGTTGAACACTGAAGCTTTCTTT. This chain joins TRBV6-5 and TRBJ1-1, with 8 bases fitting TRBD1. The CDR3 consists of 16 residues. Germline V lookup: CDR1 MNHEY, CDR2 SVGAGI. With 2 bases clipped from V and 0 bases from J, the junction kept 5 bases outside the gene matches.

The DNA for the CDR3 is TGTGCCACCAGCAGAGATCAAAACACCGGGGAGCTGTTTTTT. Translating it yields CATSRDQNTGELFF. The chain uses TRBV15 and TRBJ2-2, with D unclear. V was trimmed by 0 bases and J by 2 bases, leaving 4 bases between them. The CDR3 has 14 amino acids. In germline, CDR1 is LNHNV, CDR2 YYDKDF (reference sequence).